The T cell receptor (beta chain) described here comes from a study of blood T cell repertoires in COVID-19. As for the study in general: Italy, Spain and the United States were the sources of the convalescent and acute COVID-19 samples. Sources were T cells, B-cell-depleted T cells, or PBMCs; the material itself was cDNA or gDNA.

As processed by the authors: For nucleated cells, counts were estimated from reference gene primer amplification. Profiled with immunoSEQ multiplex PCR; TCRdb holds only in-frame clones, not every one. V, J and clone size were drawn from that table, and D and trimming were deduced from the DNA. The data contain 100,000 to 130,000 clones, approximately 90% of them singletons. The TCR sequence derives from a man aged 45-65 years with active or convalescent COVID-19. The material sequenced was peripheral blood.

The CDR3 DNA reads TGTGCCAGCAGTTTAGCCAGGATCGAGGGCTACACCTTC. Its translation is CASSLARIEGYTF. The chain couples TRBV12-3 or TRBV12-4 to TRBJ1-2; D is unresolved. The CDR3 is 13 amino acids. V shed 0 bases and J shed 8 bases, with 10 bases lying between them.